A selection of T cell receptor beta chains follows, all from one sample in a study of cytomegalovirus exposure and HLA in healthy donors. The table came from immunoSEQ multiplex PCR; TCRdb's copy has only in-frame clones and leaves some out. The table lists about 120,000 clones, 75% to 85% of them singletons. Material for sequencing was PBMCs. Receptors originate from a man in his forties or fifties in good health and CMV-seronegative. The CDR3 runs from the conserved cysteine through the conserved F or W. The D gene is left open where the match is weak. The size field is filled for only some rows; it gives once, few, many or a size class.

CDR3	DNA	V	D	size	J
CASSGSSARRNEQFF	TGTGCCAGCAGTGGATCTAGCGCGAGACGGAATGAGCAGTTCTTC	TRBV6-1	-	-	TRBJ2-1
CASSLRRERYTF	TGCGCCAGCAGCTTGCGGCGGGAACGCTACACCTTC	TRBV5-1	-	-	TRBJ1-2
CASSPLGGDQPQHF	TGTGCCAGCAGCCCGCTCGGAGGGGATCAGCCCCAGCATTTT	TRBV5-4	-	-	TRBJ1-5
CASSPEAGEYINEQFF	TGTGCCAGCAGCCCAGAAGCGGGAGAATATATCAATGAGCAGTTCTTC	TRBV7-9	TRBD2	-	TRBJ2-1
CASSVAPGDSTGPHTQYF	TGTGCCAGCAGCGTAGCCCCGGGGGATAGCACCGGGCCGCATACGCAGTATTTT	TRBV9	-	-	TRBJ2-3
CASSPGQGWTGELFF	TGTGCCAGCTCACCAGGACAGGGGTGGACCGGGGAGCTGTTTTTT	TRBV18	TRBD1	once	TRBJ2-2
CASSKATPGYFYGYTF	TGTGCCAGCAGCAAAGCGACCCCGGGGTACTTCTATGGCTACACCTTC	TRBV21-1	-	-	TRBJ1-2
CASRTGQPMFYEQYF	TGTGCCAGCAGAACCGGACAGCCGATGTTTTACGAGCAGTACTTC	TRBV6-1	-	-	TRBJ2-7
CASSREGQGNAFF	TGCGCCAGCAGTCGCGAGGGACAGGGGAACGCTTTCTTT	TRBV4-1	TRBD1	-	TRBJ1-1
CASSLPPSTGGFSSYEQYF	TGTGCCAGCAGCTTACCGCCATCGACAGGGGGATTTAGCTCCTACGAGCAGTACTTC	TRBV7-9	TRBD1	-	TRBJ2-7
CASSPRDRNTEAFF	TGTGCCAGCAGCCCCAGGGACAGGAACACTGAAGCTTTCTTT	TRBV7-8	TRBD1	-	TRBJ1-1
CASRPISGTGGLTGELFF	TGTGCCAGCAGGCCAATTTCCGGGACAGGGGGCCTCACCGGGGAGCTGTTTTTT	TRBV7-2	TRBD1	-	TRBJ2-2
CASSTGRGNEQFF	TGTGCCAGCAGCACCGGACGGGGAAATGAGCAGTTCTTC	TRBV21-1	-	-	TRBJ2-1
CASSESGTGTYEQYF	TGTGCCAGCAGTGAAAGCGGGACGGGTACCTACGAGCAGTACTTC	TRBV6-1	TRBD2	-	TRBJ2-7
CASSLANFELFF	TGTGCCAGCAGCTTAGCTAATTTTGAGCTGTTTTTT	TRBV7-8	-	-	TRBJ2-2
CASSPEGLASSYEQYF	TGTGCCAGCAGCCCTGAGGGACTAGCTAGTTCCTACGAGCAGTACTTC	TRBV5-4	TRBD2	-	TRBJ2-7